Following are 28 T cell receptor beta chains from one sample sequenced in a study of CD8+CD57+ T cells in acquired aplastic anemia. The use of genomic DNA as template underpinned the TCR beta VDJ and CDR3 profiling. One entry per CDR3 protein, called by TCRdb with MiXCR from the reads. The table has about 98,000 distinct CDR3 sequences, approximately 73% seen once. Patients chosen for sequencing had CD8+CD57+ cells that had expanded, as shown by flow cytometry. The sample was sorted CD4+, CD8+, or CD8+CD57+ T cells (not recorded which) from PBMCs. The source of these receptors is a human donor with aplastic anemia.

The J gene is TRBJ2-3, the V gene TRBV7-8; a weak D match, TRBD2 (5 bases). This CDR3 contains 12 residues. CDR1 and CDR2 (germline): SGHVS, FQNEAQ. The germline V and J ends were trimmed by 5 bases and 5 bases, with 8 bases remaining between them. CDR3 protein: CASSLDLDTQYF. CDR3 sequence (DNA): TGTGCCAGCAGCCTGGACTTAGATACGCAGTATTTT.

This clonotype was observed many times. The rearrangement links TRBV7-9 to TRBJ1-4; D gene ambiguous. This CDR3 region has 12 residues. V lost 1 base to trimming and J lost 7 bases, with 4 bases between them. The germline V gene encodes CDR1 SEHNR and CDR2 FQNEAQ (reference sequence). The CDR3 is CASSLDFEKLFF. CDR3 nucleotide sequence: TGTGCCAGCAGCTTAGACTTTGAAAAACTGTTTTTT.

The V call is TRBV24-1, the J call TRBJ2-3; 8 nucleotides line up with TRBD2. Trimming at V came to 1 base and at J to 0 bases, leaving 2 bases not matched to a gene. The CDR3 runs to 16 residues. The V gene's germline CDR1 is KGHDR and CDR2 SFDVKD. CDR3 residues: CATSDFSGTSTDTQYF. Here the CDR3 DNA reads TGTGCCACCAGTGATTTTAGCGGGACTAGCACAGATACGCAGTATTTT.

V usage is TRBV6-1 and J usage is TRBJ1-5; D possibly corresponds to TRBD1 (5 bases). Germline V gene lookup returns CDR1 MNHNS and CDR2 SASEGT. V was trimmed by 5 bases and J by 4 bases, leaving 15 bases between them. This CDR3 is built from 15 residues. CDR3 nucleotides: TGTGCCAGCAGTCCGGAGGGGCCCCCTAATCAGCCCCAGCATTTT. Its protein is CASSPEGPPNQPQHF.

Comment on this clonotype: One end of the junction does not line up with germline, which may come from a read error. The J gene is TRBJ1-2, the V gene TRBV7-3; D possibly corresponds to TRBD1 (6 bases). The CDR3 is 13 residues long. The germline CDR1 and CDR2 sequences are SGHTA and FQGTGA. The CDR3 DNA reads as TGCGCCAGCAGCTTGGGAGGGGGCTATGGCTACACCTTC. It codes for CASSLGGGYGYTF.

The chain is built from TRBV10-3 and TRBJ2-5; possible D gene TRBD1, 6 bases. CDR3 length: 16 amino acids. V was clipped by 0 bases and J by 0 bases, with 11 bases between them. CDR1 is ENHRY, CDR2 SYGVKD, per germline. The CDR3 DNA reads as TGTGCCATCAGTGAGTCGGACAGACTGTACCAAGAGACCCAGTACTTC. Encoded protein: CAISESDRLYQETQYF.

This clonotype was seen a handful of times. The rearrangement uses TRBV20-1 and TRBJ2-5; 9 nucleotides align to TRBD2. The CDR3 has 13 amino acids. The V segment lost 8 bases and the J segment 5 bases; nucleotides outside the gene matches: 9. Germline CDR1 is DFQATT and CDR2 is SNEGSKA (reference sequence). CDR3 region: CSTLAGFGETQYF. In nucleotides, the CDR3 is TGCAGTACCCTAGCGGGATTCGGTGAGACCCAGTACTTC.

The rearrangement uses TRBV2 and TRBJ2-7, with a tentative D call TRBD1 (8 bases). Trimming pared 1 base from V and 4 bases from J, leaving 14 bases between. Germline V gene data show CDR1 as SNHLY and CDR2 as FYNNEI. The CDR3 is 15 residues long. The CDR3 protein is CASSEGAGTGYEQYF. As DNA, the CDR3 is TGTGCCAGCAGTGAAGGAGCGGGGACAGGTTACGAGCAGTACTTC.

The gene calls are TRBV7-8 and TRBJ2-7; 10 bases fit TRBD2. The CDR3 has 15 amino acids. Germline V gene lookup returns CDR1 SGHVS and CDR2 FQNEAQ. With 4 bases clipped from V and 5 bases from J, the junction kept 8 bases outside the gene matches. DNA for the CDR3: TGTGCCAGCAGCTCACAAACTAGCGGGGAGAACGAGCAGTACTTC. Its protein product is CASSSQTSGENEQYF. The full variable domain, its missing parts supplied by reference TRBV7-8 and TRBJ2-7, is GAGVSQSPRYKVAKRGQDVALRCDPISGHVSLFWYQQALGQGPEFLTYFQNEAQLDKSGLPSDRFFAERPEGSVSTLKIQRTQQEDSAVYLCASSSQTSGENEQYFGPGTRLTVT.

This clonotype was seen a handful of times. The rearrangement links TRBV6-4 to TRBJ2-7, with no clear D. Germline CDR1 MRHNA, CDR2 SNTAGT. The V gene lost 7 bases and the J gene lost 2 bases, with 3 bases spanning the gap. The CDR3 consists of 10 residues. The CDR3 loop is CASMAYEQYF. The DNA for the CDR3 is TGTGCCAGCATGGCCTACGAGCAGTACTTC.

The gene calls are TRBV20-1 and TRBJ1-3; 7 bases line up with TRBD1. CDR1 and CDR2 from the germline V gene are DFQATT and SNEGSKA (reference sequence). The CDR3 covers 14 residues. Germline trimming cut 3 bases from V and 2 bases from J; bases unmatched to any gene: 4. The CDR3 reads CSARTGTAGNTIYF. Written as DNA, the CDR3 is TGCAGTGCTAGGACAGGGACTGCTGGAAACACCATATATTTT.

The rearrangement uses TRBV29-1 and TRBJ1-1; D unresolved. From germline, CDR1 is SQVTM and CDR2 ANQGSEA. Trimming removed 3 bases from V and 12 bases from J, with 14 bases in between. This CDR3 has 11 residues. CDR3 sequence (DNA): TGCAGCGTTGATTGGCAGACCGTGTCTTTCTTT. Its protein product is CSVDWQTVSFF.

The V gene is TRBV20-1, the J gene TRBJ1-2; D gene uncertain. Germline CDR1 and CDR2: DFQATT and SNEGSKA (reference sequence). V lost 3 bases and J 8 bases, leaving 16 bases between the germline ends. The CDR3 consists of 13 residues. The DNA of the CDR3 is TGCAGTGCTAGTCCCGGCGACCGAGCCGGCTACACCTTC. This gives the protein CSASPGDRAGYTF.

The chain recombines TRBV11-2 with TRBJ2-1; 9 bases line up with TRBD1. Trimming took 6 bases from V and 6 from J; bases not matched to a gene: 9. Germline V lookup: CDR1 SGHAT, CDR2 FQNNGV. This CDR3 contains 15 residues. CDR3 loop: CASRPSGTGTNEQFF. CDR3 in DNA: TGTGCCAGCAGGCCGTCCGGGACAGGGACCAATGAGCAGTTCTTC. Together with reference TRBV11-2 and TRBJ2-1, the CDR3 gives the full variable domain: EAGVAQSPRYKIIEKRQSVAFWCNPISGHATLYWYQQILGQGPKLLIQFQNNGVVDDSQLPKDRFSAERLKGVDSTLKIQPAKLEDSAVYLCASRPSGTGTNEQFFGPGTRLTVL.

The V gene is TRBV10-3, the J gene TRBJ1-2, with TRBD1 matching over 7 bases. The germline gives CDR1 ENHRY, CDR2 SYGVKD. V trimming: 4 bases; J trimming: 0 bases; junction bases outside the gene matches: 5. This CDR3 comprises 15 residues. CDR3 loop: CAISGNRGSNYGYTF. CDR3 sequence (DNA): TGTGCCATCAGTGGAAACAGGGGATCTAACTATGGCTACACCTTC.

The sample holds a few counts of this clonotype. The genes are TRBV15 and TRBJ2-5; 7 nucleotides agree with TRBD2. V was clipped by 7 bases and J by 2 bases; unmatched bases: 7. CDR1 LNHNV and CDR2 YYDKDF come from the germline V gene (reference sequence). The CDR3 covers 14 residues. The CDR3 spells CATTLGGGQETQYF. The CDR3 DNA reads as TGTGCCACCACCCTGGGCGGGGGACAAGAGACCCAGTACTTC.

This clonotype was detected once. The rearrangement links TRBV10-3 to TRBJ2-7, with D uncertain. This CDR3 has 12 amino acids. Germline CDR1 reads ENHRY; CDR2 reads SYGVKD. V dropped 5 bases and J dropped 0 bases, with 5 bases sitting between them. The CDR3 sequence: CAISSSSYEQYF. The CDR3 DNA sequence: TGTGCCATCAGTTCCAGCTCCTACGAGCAGTACTTC.

This sequence joins TRBV5-6 and TRBJ2-7; D is unresolved. Trimming took off 5 bases at V and 2 bases at J, with 8 bases between the two ends. The CDR3 has 12 amino acids. Germline loops: CDR1 SGHDT, CDR2 YYEEEE. CDR3 sequence reads: CASRYEAYEQYF. DNA for the CDR3: TGTGCCAGCAGGTATGAGGCCTACGAGCAGTACTTC.

This clonotype has a single count. The genes are TRBV20-1 and TRBJ2-2, with D unresolved. The germline gives CDR1 DFQATT, CDR2 SNEGSKA (reference sequence). The CDR3 consists of 12 residues. With 5 bases removed from V and 5 bases from J, the gap between germline ends came to 9 bases. CDR3 nucleotide sequence: TGCAGTGCTGACCGGTTAACCGGGGAGCTGTTTTTT. This codes for CSADRLTGELFF.

The V gene is TRBV29-1, the J gene TRBJ2-1; 10 bases agree with TRBD2. The J segment lost 6 bases and the V segment lost 1 base, leaving 9 bases of the junction unmatched. From germline, CDR1 is SQVTM and CDR2 ANQGSEA. The CDR3 runs 16 residues. Here the CDR3 reads CSVEGSRGLASNEQFF. The DNA of the CDR3 is TGCAGCGTTGAAGGATCCCGGGGACTAGCGTCCAATGAGCAGTTCTTC.

Many counts were recorded for this clonotype. This chain joins TRBV11-2 and TRBJ1-4; the D gene is possibly TRBD1 (5 bases). CDR3 length: 19 amino acids. Germline V gene lookup returns CDR1 SGHAT and CDR2 FQNNGV. The V end was cut by 1 base, the J end by 6 bases, with 24 bases between. In nucleotides, the CDR3 is TGTGCCAGCAGCTTAGGACGCTTGGGACGAGGTTTTTGGGATGAAAAACTGTTTTTT. Protein: CASSLGRLGRGFWDEKLFF. The entire variable domain, with the rest obtained from reference TRBV11-2 and TRBJ1-4, is as follows: EAGVAQSPRYKIIEKRQSVAFWCNPISGHATLYWYQQILGQGPKLLIQFQNNGVVDDSQLPKDRFSAERLKGVDSTLKIQPAKLEDSAVYLCASSLGRLGRGFWDEKLFFGSGTQLSVL.

The V call is TRBV2, the J call TRBJ1-5; 9 bases line up with TRBD1. V lost 6 bases, J lost 7 bases, and 10 bases stayed unmatched. The CDR3 length is 15 residues. The germline V gene encodes CDR1 SNHLY and CDR2 FYNNEI. The CDR3: CASSGTGGVGQPQHF. For the CDR3, the DNA is TGTGCCAGCAGCGGAACAGGGGGCGTTGGACAGCCCCAGCATTTT.

Only a few counts were recorded for this clonotype. This chain uses TRBV2 with TRBJ1-1; D gene uncertain. V was shortened by 9 bases and J by 7 bases, with 15 bases between the two germline ends. The CDR3 totals 12 residues. CDR1 is SNHLY and CDR2 is FYNNEI in the germline V gene. The DNA of the CDR3 is TGTGCCAGACGTCCTTCTGGAGGTGAAGCTTTCTTT. The encoded protein is CARRPSGGEAFF.

This clonotype occurred a few times. The chain uses TRBV7-3 and TRBJ2-7; no reliable D call. The CDR3 runs 13 residues. Germline V gene lookup returns CDR1 SGHTA and CDR2 FQGTGA. V lost 5 bases to trimming and J lost 3 bases, with 11 bases between them. The CDR3 bases are TGTGCCAGCAGCGATGGGAAGATCTACGAGCAGTACTTC. This gives the protein CASSDGKIYEQYF. Using reference TRBV7-3 and TRBJ2-7 for the parts outside the CDR3, the full variable domain is GAGVSQTPSNKVTEKGKYVELRCDPISGHTALYWYRQSLGQGPEFLIYFQGTGAADDSGLPNDRFFAVRPEGSVSTLKIQRTERGDSAVYLCASSDGKIYEQYFGPGTRLTVT.

The V call is TRBV7-4, the J call TRBJ2-3; D could derive from TRBD1 or TRBD2 (5 bases each). This CDR3 comprises 16 residues. V shed 2 bases and J shed 4 bases, with 16 bases lying between them. CDR1 is SGHVT and CDR2 is SQSDAQ in the germline V gene. CDR3: CASSLSTGARADTQYF. The CDR3, as DNA: TGTGCCAGCAGCTTATCAACCGGGGCTAGAGCAGATACGCAGTATTTT.

The DNA for the CDR3 is TGTGCCAGCAGCTTGGTTGGCAGCCGCCAGGTGGACGGCTACACCTTC. Its protein product is CASSLVGSRQVDGYTF. V usage is TRBV5-4 and J usage is TRBJ1-2; D unresolved. Germline V lookup: CDR1 SGHNT, CDR2 YYREEE (reference sequence). This CDR3 region has 16 residues. Trimming removed 0 bases at V and 8 bases at J, with 20 bases between.

The chain combines TRBV12-3 or TRBV12-4 with TRBJ2-7; weak D call: TRBD1 (5 bases). The CDR3 loop spans 15 amino acids. Trimming left V 5 bases short and J 3 bases short, with 17 bases between. Here the CDR3 DNA reads TGTGCCAGCAGTCCCAGTAGTCAGGGCCTCTACGAGCAGTACTTC. Translation gives CASSPSSQGLYEQYF.

This rearrangement joins TRBV15 to TRBJ2-7; D is undetermined. The CDR3 sequence is 17 residues long. The germline V gene has CDR1 LNHNV and CDR2 YYDKDF (reference sequence). Trimming left V 0 bases short and J 3 bases short, with 18 bases between. CDR3 sequence: CATSREDWASGRYEQYF. CDR3 DNA: TGTGCCACCAGCAGAGAAGATTGGGCTAGTGGTCGCTACGAGCAGTACTTC.